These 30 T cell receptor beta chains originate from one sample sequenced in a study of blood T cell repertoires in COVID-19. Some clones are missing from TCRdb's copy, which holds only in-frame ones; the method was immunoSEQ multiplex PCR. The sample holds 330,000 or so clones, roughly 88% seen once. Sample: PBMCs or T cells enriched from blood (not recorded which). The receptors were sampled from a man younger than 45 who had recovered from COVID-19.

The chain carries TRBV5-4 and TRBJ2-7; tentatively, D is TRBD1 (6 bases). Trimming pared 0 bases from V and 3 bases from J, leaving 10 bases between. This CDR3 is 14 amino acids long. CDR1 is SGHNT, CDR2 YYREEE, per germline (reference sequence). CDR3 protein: CASSLGIGGYEQYF. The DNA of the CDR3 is TGTGCCAGCAGCTTGGGTATAGGGGGCTACGAGCAGTACTTC.

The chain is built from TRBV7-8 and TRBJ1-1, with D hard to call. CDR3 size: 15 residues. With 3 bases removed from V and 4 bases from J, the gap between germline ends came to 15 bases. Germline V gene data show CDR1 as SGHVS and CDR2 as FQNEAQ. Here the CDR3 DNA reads TGTGCCAGCAGCTTTTCTGTAGCCGTCGCCACTGAAGCTTTCTTT. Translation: CASSFSVAVATEAFF.

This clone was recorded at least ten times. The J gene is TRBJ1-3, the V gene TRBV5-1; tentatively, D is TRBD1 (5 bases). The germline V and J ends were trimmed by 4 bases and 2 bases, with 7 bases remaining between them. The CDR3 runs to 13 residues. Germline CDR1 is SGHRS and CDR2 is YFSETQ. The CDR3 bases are TGCGCCAGCAGCATGGACACTGGAAACACCATATATTTT. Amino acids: CASSMDTGNTIYF.

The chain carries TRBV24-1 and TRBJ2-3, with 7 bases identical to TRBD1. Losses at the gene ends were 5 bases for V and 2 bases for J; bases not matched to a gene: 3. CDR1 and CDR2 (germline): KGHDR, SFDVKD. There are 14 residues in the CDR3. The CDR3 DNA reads TGTGCCACCAGTGGGACAGGTCCCACAGATACGCAGTATTTT. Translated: CATSGTGPTDTQYF.

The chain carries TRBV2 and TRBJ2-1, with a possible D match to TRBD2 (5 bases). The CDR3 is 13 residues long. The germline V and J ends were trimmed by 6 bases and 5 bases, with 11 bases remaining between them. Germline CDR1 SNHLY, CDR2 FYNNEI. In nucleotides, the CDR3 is TGTGCCAGCAGCGCCATACTAGACAATGAGCAGTTCTTC. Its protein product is CASSAILDNEQFF.

CDR3 region: CASGVGGNYGYTF. CDR3 nucleotide sequence: TGTGCCAGCGGGGTGGGGGGTAACTATGGCTACACCTTC. The genes are TRBV12-3 or TRBV12-4 and TRBJ1-2; D may be TRBD1 (5 bases). V lost 8 bases, J lost 1 base, and 11 bases lay in between. This CDR3 is 13 amino acids long.

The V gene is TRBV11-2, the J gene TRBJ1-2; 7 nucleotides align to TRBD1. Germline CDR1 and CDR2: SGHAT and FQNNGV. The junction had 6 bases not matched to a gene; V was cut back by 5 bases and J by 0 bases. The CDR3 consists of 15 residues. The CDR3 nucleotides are TGTGCCAGCAGCCCGAGGGACAGACCTAACTATGGCTACACCTTC. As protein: CASSPRDRPNYGYTF.

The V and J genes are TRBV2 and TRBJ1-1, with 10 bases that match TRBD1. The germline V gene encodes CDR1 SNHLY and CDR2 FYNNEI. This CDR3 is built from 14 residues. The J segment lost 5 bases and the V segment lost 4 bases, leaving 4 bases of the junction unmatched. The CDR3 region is CASSVRTGGTEAFF. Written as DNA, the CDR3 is TGTGCCAGCAGTGTTAGGACAGGGGGTACTGAAGCTTTCTTT. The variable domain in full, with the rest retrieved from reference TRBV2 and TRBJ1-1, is EPEVTQTPSHQVTQMGQEVILRCVPISNHLYFYWYRQILGQKVEFLVSFYNNEISEKSEIFDDQFSVERPDGSNFTLKIRSTKLEDSAMYFCASSVRTGGTEAFFGQGTRLTVV.

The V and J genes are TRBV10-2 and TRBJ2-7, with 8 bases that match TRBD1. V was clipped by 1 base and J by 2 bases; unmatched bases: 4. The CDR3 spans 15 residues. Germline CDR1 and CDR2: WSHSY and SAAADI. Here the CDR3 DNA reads TGCGCCAGCAGTGAGTTCACAGGGGGGACCTACGAGCAGTACTTC. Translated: CASSEFTGGTYEQYF.

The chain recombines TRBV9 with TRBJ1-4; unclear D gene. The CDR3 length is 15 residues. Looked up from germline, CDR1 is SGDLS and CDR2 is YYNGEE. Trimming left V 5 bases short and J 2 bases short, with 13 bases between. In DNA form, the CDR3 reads TGTGCCAGCAGTAGGTTGCAGCGGACTAATGAAAAACTGTTTTTT. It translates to CASSRLQRTNEKLFF.

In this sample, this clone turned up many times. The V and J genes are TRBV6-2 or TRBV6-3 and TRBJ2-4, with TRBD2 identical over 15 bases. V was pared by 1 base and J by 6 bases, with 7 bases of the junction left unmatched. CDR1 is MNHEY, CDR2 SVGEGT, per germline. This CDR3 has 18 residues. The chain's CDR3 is CASSYWPGTSGGLNIQYF. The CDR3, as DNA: TGTGCCAGCAGTTACTGGCCAGGGACTAGCGGGGGGTTAAACATTCAGTACTTC.

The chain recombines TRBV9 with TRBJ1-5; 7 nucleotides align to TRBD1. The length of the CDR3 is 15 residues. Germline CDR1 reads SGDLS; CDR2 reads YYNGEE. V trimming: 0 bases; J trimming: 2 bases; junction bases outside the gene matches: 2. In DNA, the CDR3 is TGTGCCAGCAGCGTAGACGGACAGGGCAATCAGCCCCAGCATTTT. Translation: CASSVDGQGNQPQHF.

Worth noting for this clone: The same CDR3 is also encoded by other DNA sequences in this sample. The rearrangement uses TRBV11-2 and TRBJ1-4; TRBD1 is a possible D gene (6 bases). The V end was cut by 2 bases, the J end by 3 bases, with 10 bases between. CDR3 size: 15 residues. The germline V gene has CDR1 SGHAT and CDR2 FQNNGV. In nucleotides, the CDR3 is TGTGCCAGCAGCTTATCAGGACAGTCTAATGAAAAACTGTTTTTT. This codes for CASSLSGQSNEKLFF.

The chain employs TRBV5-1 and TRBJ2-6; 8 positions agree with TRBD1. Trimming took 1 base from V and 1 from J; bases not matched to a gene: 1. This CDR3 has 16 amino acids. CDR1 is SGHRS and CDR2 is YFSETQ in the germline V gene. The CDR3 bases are TGCGCCAGCAGCTTGAACAGGGGGTCTGGGGCCAACGTCCTGACTTTC. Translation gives CASSLNRGSGANVLTF.

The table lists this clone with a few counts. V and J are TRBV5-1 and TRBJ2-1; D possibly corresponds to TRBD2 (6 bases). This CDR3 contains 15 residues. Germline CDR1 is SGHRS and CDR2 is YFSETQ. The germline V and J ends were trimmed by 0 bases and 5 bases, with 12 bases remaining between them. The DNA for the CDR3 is TGCGCCAGCAGCTTGGAACGGGGGAGTGACAATGAGCAGTTCTTC. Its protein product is CASSLERGSDNEQFF.

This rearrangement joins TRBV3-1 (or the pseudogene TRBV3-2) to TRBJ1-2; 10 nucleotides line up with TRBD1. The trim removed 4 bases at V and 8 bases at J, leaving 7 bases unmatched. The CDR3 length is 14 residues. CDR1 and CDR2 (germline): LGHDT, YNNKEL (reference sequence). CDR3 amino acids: CASSPTGGPFGYTF. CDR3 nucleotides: TGTGCCAGCAGCCCGACAGGGGGCCCGTTCGGCTACACCTTC.

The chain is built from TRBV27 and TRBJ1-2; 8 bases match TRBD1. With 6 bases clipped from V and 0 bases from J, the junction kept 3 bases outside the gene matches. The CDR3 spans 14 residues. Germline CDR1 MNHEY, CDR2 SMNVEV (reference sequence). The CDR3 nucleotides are TGTGCCAGCAGCGTGACAGGGGCTAACTATGGCTACACCTTC. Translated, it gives CASSVTGANYGYTF.

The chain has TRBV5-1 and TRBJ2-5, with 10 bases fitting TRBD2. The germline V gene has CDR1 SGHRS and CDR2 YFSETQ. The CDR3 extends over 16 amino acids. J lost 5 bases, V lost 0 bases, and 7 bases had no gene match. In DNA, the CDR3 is TGCGCCAGCAGCTTGGCGGCTAGCGGGAGAGGGGAGACCCAGTACTTC. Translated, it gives CASSLAASGRGETQYF. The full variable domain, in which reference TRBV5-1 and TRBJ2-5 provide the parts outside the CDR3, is KAGVTQTPRYLIKTRGQQVTLSCSPISGHRSVSWYQQTPGQGLQFLFEYFSETQRNKGNFPGRFSGRQFSNSRSEMNVSTLELGDSALYLCASSLAASGRGETQYFGPGTRLLVL.

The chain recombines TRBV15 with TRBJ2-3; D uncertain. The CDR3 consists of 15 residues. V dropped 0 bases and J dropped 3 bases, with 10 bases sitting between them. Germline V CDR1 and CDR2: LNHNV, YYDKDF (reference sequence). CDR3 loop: CATSRDGSNTDTQYF. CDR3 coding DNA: TGTGCCACCAGCAGAGATGGCAGTAATACAGATACGCAGTATTTT.

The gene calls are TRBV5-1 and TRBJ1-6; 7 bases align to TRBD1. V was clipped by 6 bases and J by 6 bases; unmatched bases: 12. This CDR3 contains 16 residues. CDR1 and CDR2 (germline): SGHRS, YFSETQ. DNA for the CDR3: TGCGCCAGCAACGACAGGGAACGGGACGGTAATTCACCCCTCCACTTT. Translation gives CASNDRERDGNSPLHF.

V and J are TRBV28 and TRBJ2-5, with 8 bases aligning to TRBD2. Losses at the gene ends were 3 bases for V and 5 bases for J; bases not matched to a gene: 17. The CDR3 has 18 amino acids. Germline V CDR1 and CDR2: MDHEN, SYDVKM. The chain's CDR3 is CASSFPSAGASVGETQYF. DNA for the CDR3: TGTGCCAGCAGTTTCCCTTCAGCGGGGGCCTCAGTCGGGGAGACCCAGTACTTC.

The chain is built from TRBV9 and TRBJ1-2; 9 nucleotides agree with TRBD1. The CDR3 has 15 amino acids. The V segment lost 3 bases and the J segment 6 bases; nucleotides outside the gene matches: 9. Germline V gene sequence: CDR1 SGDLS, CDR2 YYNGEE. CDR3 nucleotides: TGTGCCAGCAGCGCCCGGGACAGGGCTGTAGATGGCTACACCTTC. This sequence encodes CASSARDRAVDGYTF.

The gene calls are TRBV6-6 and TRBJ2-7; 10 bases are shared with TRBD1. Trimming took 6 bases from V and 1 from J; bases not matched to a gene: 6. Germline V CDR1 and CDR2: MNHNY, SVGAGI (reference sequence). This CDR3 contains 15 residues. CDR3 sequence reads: CASRRPGQGSYEQYF. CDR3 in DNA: TGTGCCAGCAGGCGACCGGGACAGGGGTCCTACGAGCAGTACTTC.

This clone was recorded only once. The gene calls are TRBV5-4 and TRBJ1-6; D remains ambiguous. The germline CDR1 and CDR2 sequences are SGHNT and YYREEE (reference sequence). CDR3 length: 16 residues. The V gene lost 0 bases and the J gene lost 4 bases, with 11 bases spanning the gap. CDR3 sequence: CASSLDGETYNSPLHF. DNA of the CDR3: TGTGCCAGCAGCTTGGACGGGGAAACTTATAATTCACCCCTCCACTTT.

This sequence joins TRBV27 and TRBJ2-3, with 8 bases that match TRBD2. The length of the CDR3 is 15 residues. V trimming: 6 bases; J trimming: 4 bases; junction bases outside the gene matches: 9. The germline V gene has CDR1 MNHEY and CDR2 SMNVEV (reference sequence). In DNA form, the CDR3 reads TGTGCCAGCAGCCCGATTCGGGGGGGCGCAGATACGCAGTATTTT. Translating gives CASSPIRGGADTQYF.

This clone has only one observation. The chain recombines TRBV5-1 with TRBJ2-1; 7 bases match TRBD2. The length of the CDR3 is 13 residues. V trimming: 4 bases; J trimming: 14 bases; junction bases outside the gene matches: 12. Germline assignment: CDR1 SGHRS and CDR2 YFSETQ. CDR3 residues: CASSPDYRGVKFF. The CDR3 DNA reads TGCGCCAGCAGCCCGGACTACCGGGGGGTGAAGTTCTTC.

CDR3 nucleotides: TGTGCCAGCAGCTCGGGAGGGAACTACGATGAAAAACTGTTTTTT. Its protein is CASSSGGNYDEKLFF. This chain links TRBV7-6 with TRBJ1-4; no firm D call. The V gene lost 4 bases and the J gene lost 6 bases, with 15 bases spanning the gap. The germline V gene has CDR1 SGHVS and CDR2 FNYEAQ. This CDR3 contains 15 residues.

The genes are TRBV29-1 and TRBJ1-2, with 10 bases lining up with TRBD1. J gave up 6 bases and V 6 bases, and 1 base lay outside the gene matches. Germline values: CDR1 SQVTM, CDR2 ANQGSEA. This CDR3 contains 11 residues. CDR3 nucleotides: TGCAGCGTGACAGGGGGCGATGGCTACACCTTC. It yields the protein CSVTGGDGYTF.

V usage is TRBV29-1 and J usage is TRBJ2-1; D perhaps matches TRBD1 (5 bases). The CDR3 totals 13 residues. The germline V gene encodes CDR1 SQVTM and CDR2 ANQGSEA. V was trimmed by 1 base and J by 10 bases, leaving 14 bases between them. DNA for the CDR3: TGCAGCGTTGAAGGGACAAGCTTTTTGGAGCAGTTCTTC. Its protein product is CSVEGTSFLEQFF.

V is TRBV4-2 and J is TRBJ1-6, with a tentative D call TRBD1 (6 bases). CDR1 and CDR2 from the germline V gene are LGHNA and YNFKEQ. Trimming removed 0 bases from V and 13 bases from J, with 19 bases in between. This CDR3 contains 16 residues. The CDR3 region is CASSQDPGAADRPLHF. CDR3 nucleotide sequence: TGTGCCAGCAGCCAAGACCCAGGGGCCGCCGACAGGCCCCTCCACTTT.